What follows are 13 T cell receptor beta chains derived from one specimen sequenced in a study of blood T cell repertoires in COVID-19. This table comes from immunoSEQ multiplex PCR, and its TCRdb copy is limited to in-frame clones, with some not included. The table lists 100,000 to 150,000 clones, around 85% of them singletons, with roughly 3% in the top ten. Sequences were obtained from peripheral blood. These receptors were collected from an elderly woman with COVID-19, enrolled during active disease.

The chain recombines TRBV7-2 with TRBJ1-5, with 9 bases lining up with TRBD1. The V gene's germline CDR1 is SGHTA and CDR2 FQGNSA. J gave up 6 bases and V 5 bases, and 5 bases lay outside the gene matches. The CDR3 is 14 amino acids. CDR3 coding DNA: TGTGCCAGCAGCATAGACAGGGGGGTTCAGCCCCAGCATTTT. Translated, it gives CASSIDRGVQPQHF.

V and J are TRBV6-5 and TRBJ1-3; 9 bases fit TRBD1. Germline-derived CDR1 and CDR2 are MNHEY and SVGAGI. The ends lost 6 bases at V and 3 bases at J; junction bases unmatched: 3. The CDR3 spans 14 residues. CDR3 DNA sequence: TGTGCCAGCAGCCGGACAGGGGATGGAAACACCATATATTTT. Protein sequence: CASSRTGDGNTIYF.

This clone was found a few times. The rearrangement joins TRBV6-1 to TRBJ2-1; 7 bases map to TRBD2. J was trimmed by 4 bases and V by 1 base; bases with no gene match: 7. This CDR3 region has 16 residues. Germline V gene lookup returns CDR1 MNHNS and CDR2 SASEGT. CDR3 coding DNA: TGTGCCAGCAGTGAAGACGAGCGGGACCCTTACAATGAGCAGTTCTTC. This translates into CASSEDERDPYNEQFF.

This chain links TRBV6-2 or TRBV6-3 with TRBJ1-1; D may be TRBD1 (5 bases). Trimming cost V 5 bases and J 1 base, with 8 bases left between them. This CDR3 has 13 residues. CDR1 is MNHEY, CDR2 SVGEGT, per germline. The CDR3 DNA reads TGTGCCAGCAGTAATACAGGGAACACTGAAGCTTTCTTT. Translated: CASSNTGNTEAFF.

The V gene is TRBV28, the J gene TRBJ1-4; TRBD1 matches 7 bases. This CDR3 region has 21 residues. CDR1 is MDHEN, CDR2 SYDVKM, per germline. Trimming took 5 bases from V and 0 from J; bases not matched to a gene: 21. CDR3 amino acids: CASSPQLMRQGLSSTNEKLFF. CDR3 in DNA: TGTGCCAGCAGTCCTCAGCTCATGAGACAGGGCCTCTCCTCAACTAATGAAAAACTGTTTTTT.

The chain joins TRBV6-5 to TRBJ2-3; 14 bases line up with TRBD2. The CDR3 loop spans 15 amino acids. Germline-derived CDR1 and CDR2 are MNHEY and SVGAGI. J was trimmed by 10 bases and V by 6 bases; bases with no gene match: 9. The chain's CDR3 is CASRPGTSGSSAQYF. The CDR3 DNA follows: TGTGCCAGCAGACCCGGGACTAGCGGGAGCTCCGCGCAGTATTTT.

This clone was detected a few times. This sequence joins TRBV5-1 and TRBJ1-1; the D gene is possibly TRBD1 (5 bases). The CDR3 totals 14 residues. V lost 4 bases to trimming and J lost 5 bases, with 15 bases between them. The germline gives CDR1 SGHRS, CDR2 YFSETQ. The CDR3 nucleotides read TGCGCCAGCAGCGGAGGGACCGCCGGGACTGAAGCTTTCTTT. This sequence encodes CASSGGTAGTEAFF.

The chain links TRBV18 to TRBJ1-1; D gene unclear. This CDR3 spans 14 amino acids. Per the germline V gene, CDR1 is KGHSH and CDR2 is LQKENI. The ends were cut back, 3 bases at V and 0 bases at J, with 8 bases in the middle. Here the CDR3 reads CASSPANMNTEAFF. In nucleotides, the CDR3 is TGTGCCAGCTCACCCGCCAACATGAACACTGAAGCTTTCTTT.

J is TRBJ2-1 and V is TRBV7-3, with 15 nucleotides matching TRBD2. The V gene's germline CDR1 is SGHTA and CDR2 FQGTGA. J lost 12 bases, V lost 5 bases, and 11 bases had no gene match. The CDR3 has 16 amino acids. The CDR3 loop reads CASSPSSGLAGGGQFF. Written as DNA, the CDR3 is TGTGCCAGCAGCCCATCATCGGGACTAGCGGGAGGAGGGCAGTTCTTC.

The J gene is TRBJ2-1, the V gene TRBV7-3; possibly TRBD2 for D (5 bases). Looked up from germline, CDR1 is SGHTA and CDR2 is FQGTGA. V dropped 5 bases and J dropped 10 bases, with 15 bases sitting between them. The CDR3 is 13 residues long. This CDR3 reads CASSQGYGEEQFF. In DNA form, the CDR3 reads TGTGCCAGCAGCCAAGGGTATGGGGAGGAGCAGTTCTTC.

The rearrangement links TRBV15 to TRBJ2-5, with 7 bases matching TRBD1. This CDR3 comprises 14 residues. Germline V lookup: CDR1 LNHNV, CDR2 YYDKDF (reference sequence). V shed 5 bases and J 5 bases; nucleotides not matched to a gene: 8. CDR3 in amino acids: CATSETVDRETQYF. The DNA for the CDR3 is TGTGCCACCAGCGAAACTGTGGACAGGGAGACCCAGTACTTC. The variable domain in full, with the rest retrieved from reference TRBV15 and TRBJ2-5, is DAMVIQNPRYQVTQFGKPVTLSCSQTLNHNVMYWYQQKSSQAPKLLFHYYDKDFNNEADTPDNFQSRRPNTSFCFLDIRSPGLGDTAMYLCATSETVDRETQYFGPGTRLLVL.

The chain couples TRBV11-2 to TRBJ2-2, with TRBD2 matching 11 bases. Germline trimming cut 3 bases from V and 4 bases from J; bases unmatched to any gene: 4. The germline V gene encodes CDR1 SGHAT and CDR2 FQNNGV. The CDR3 has 16 residues. CDR3 nucleotides: TGTGCCAGCAGCTTGCTAGCGGGAGGTGTCACCGGGGAGCTGTTTTTT. Protein product: CASSLLAGGVTGELFF.

The chain couples TRBV11-2 to TRBJ1-4, with 9 bases lining up with TRBD1. Germline V CDR1 and CDR2: SGHAT, FQNNGV. The CDR3 has 15 amino acids. After removal of 7 bases from V and 6 bases from J, the junction contained 9 bases not matched to a gene. The CDR3 DNA follows: TGTGCCAGCACCGACACAGGGGGCGGTGATGAAAAACTGTTTTTT. It codes for CASTDTGGGDEKLFF.